What follows describes a single TCR beta chain. As yet, its antigen is unknown. Germline V gives CDR1 MGHRA, CDR2 YSYEKL. After removal of 2 bases from V and 0 bases from J, the junction contained 5 bases not matched to a gene. The CDR3 is 16 residues long. This specimen comes from a study of T cells in Graves' hyperthyroidism and ophthalmopathy. Across the study: The authors collected peripheral blood at initial diagnosis, before any treatment. General study findings and limits: Classification by a 13 V-J model distinguished ophthalmopathy from stable hyperthyroidism. Before onset, by a median of approximately 6.8 months, the model predicted ophthalmopathy. Most thyroid clonotypes with frequency above 0.001 were detected in blood.

Authors of the study amplified TCR beta CDR3 regions from RNA transcripts. HTBI primers were used for first-round RT-PCR of the TCR CDR3. Each CDR3 protein gets one entry after TCRdb re-called the multiplex PCR reads with MiXCR. The repertoire consists of about 360,000 distinct CDR3 sequences, with 15% to 17% occurring once and the leading ten covering about a quarter. This clonotype originated in a woman between 18 and 29 years old with Graves' hyperthyroidism that later progressed to Graves' ophthalmopathy. This rearrangement joins TRBV4-1 to TRBJ2-3, with 7 bases lining up with TRBD2. Sequencing was performed on blood. Here the CDR3 DNA reads TGCGCCAGCAGCCAACTAGCGGAAACTAGCACAGATACGCAGTATTTT. This codes for CASSQLAETSTDTQYF.